This TCR beta chain was retrieved from a study of blood T cell repertoires in COVID-19. Germline loops: CDR1 LGHNA, CDR2 YSLEER. Trimming pared 1 base from V and 4 bases from J, leaving 11 bases between. This CDR3 is built from 14 residues. TCRdb keeps only in-frame clones here, not all; method: immunoSEQ multiplex PCR. The repertoire holds 280,000 or so clones, with around 88% as singletons. Participant-given clinical history determined each cohort assignment. Material for sequencing was PBMCs or T cells enriched from blood (not recorded which). The chain uses TRBV4-3 and TRBJ2-7; TRBD1 is a possible D gene (6 bases). The sequence derives from a woman in her thirties or forties who had recovered from COVID-19. The DNA of the CDR3 is TGCGCCAGCAGCCAAGGTACAGGGAAGTACGAGCAGTACTTC. Protein sequence: CASSQGTGKYEQYF.